The text below deals with one T cell receptor (beta chain). This entry belongs to a study of blood T cell repertoires in COVID-19. For the study at large: PBMCs, B-cell-depleted T cells, or T cells were the source of the cDNA or gDNA that made up the material.

TCRdb keeps only in-frame clones here, not all; method: immunoSEQ multiplex PCR. The sample records approximately 50,000 clones, around 73% being singletons. Allocation to cohorts depended on clinical history reported by the participants. The source material was PBMCs or T cells enriched from blood (not recorded which). The clonotype originates from a woman between 45 and 65 years old with acute COVID-19.

CDR3 sequence: CASSYGQVNEKLFF. The CDR3 DNA sequence: TGTGCCAGCAGTTACGGGCAGGTTAATGAAAAACTGTTTTTT. The chain employs TRBV6-5 and TRBJ1-4; no firm D call. The germline gives CDR1 MNHEY, CDR2 SVGAGI. V lost 2 bases and J lost 4, with 8 bases in between. This CDR3 has 14 amino acids.